These T cell receptor beta chains were read from a single sample in a study of T cells in Graves' hyperthyroidism and ophthalmopathy. TCRdb fed the multiplex PCR reads into MiXCR, producing one record per CDR3 protein. The repertoire holds more than 500,000 distinct CDR3 sequences, 15% to 20% seen once, with 25% to 30% in the top ten. The specimen sequenced was blood. The receptor set was obtained from a woman under 40 with Graves' ophthalmopathy. The CDR3 runs from the conserved cysteine through the conserved F or W. A D gene is named only where the DNA matches it firmly. Size is omitted from some rows. Given values are once, few, many or a class for expanded clones.

>.|few|TRBV27|TRBJ2-5
CASSPYESQREETQYF
TGTGCCAGCAGTCCTTACGAGTCCCAAAGGGAAGAGACCCAGTACTTC
>.|many|TRBV3-1|TRBJ2-1
CASSHTAEQFF
TGTGCCAGCAGCCATACGGCCGAGCAGTTCTTC
>.|many|TRBV20-1|TRBJ1-1
CSALSLNAGGTEAFF
TGCAGTGCTCTGTCGTTAAACGCGGGGGGCACTGAAGCTTTCTTT
>.|.|TRBV6-2/TRBV6-3|TRBJ2-1
CASSYSSTGEQFF
TGTGCCAGCAGTTACTCGAGTACTGGTGAGCAGTTCTTC
>TRBD1|once|TRBV20-1|TRBJ2-5
CSATGGVGEAQYF
TGCAGTGCTACAGGGGGCGTTGGGGAGGCCCAGTACTTC
>.|many|TRBV5-1|TRBJ2-2
CASSLGSGELFF
TGTGCCAGCAGTCTAGGGAGTGGGGAGCTGTTTTTT
>TRBD1|many|TRBV12-3/TRBV12-4|TRBJ1-1
CASSPRQGVEAFF
TGTGCCAGCAGTCCAAGACAGGGCGTTGAAGCTTTCTTT
>.|many|TRBV18|TRBJ2-5
CASSPLQRETQYF
TGTGCCAGCTCACCACTCCAAAGGGAGACCCAGTACTTC
>TRBD1|.|TRBV12-3/TRBV12-4|TRBJ1-6
CASSPTGQKNSPLHF
TGTGCCAGCAGTCCGACGGGACAGAAAAATTCACCCCTCCACTTT
>.|.|TRBV4-3|TRBJ2-7
CASTNGNSYEQYF
TGCGCCAGCACTAACGGGAACTCCTACGAGCAGTACTTC
>TRBD1|many|TRBV12-3/TRBV12-4|TRBJ2-5
CASSSRDRVGKRPQYF
TGTGCCAGCAGTTCCCGTGACAGGGTCGGGAAGAGACCCCAGTACTTC
>.|.|TRBV7-6|TRBJ2-3
CASSLLTSTQYF
TGTGCCAGCAGCCTACTAACGTCCACGCAGTATTTT
>TRBD2|.|TRBV5-4|TRBJ2-5
CASSGGLAGSQETQYF
TGTGCCAGCAGCGGCGGACTAGCGGGGTCCCAAGAGACCCAGTACTTC
>.|many|TRBV20-1|TRBJ1-5
CSARHFTGLSNQPQHF
TGCAGTGCTAGGCACTTCACGGGGTTGAGCAATCAGCCCCAGCATTTT
>.|.|TRBV6-1|TRBJ2-3
CASSEPLDSTDTQYF
TGTGCCAGCAGTGAACCTCTGGACTCCACAGATACGCAGTATTTT
>TRBD2|many|TRBV6-2/TRBV6-3|TRBJ2-3
CASSSARLAGGGDTQYF
TGTGCCAGCAGTTCCGCAAGACTAGCGGGAGGGGGAGATACGCAGTATTTT
>.|many|TRBV28|TRBJ2-7
CASSSPRGGLDEQYF
TGTGCCAGCAGTTCTCCGAGGGGGGGGTTGGACGAGCAGTACTTC
>.|many|TRBV7-9|TRBJ2-7
CASSLEWGVSYEQYF
TGTGCCAGCAGCTTAGAATGGGGGGTCTCCTACGAGCAGTACTTC
>.|many|TRBV24-1|TRBJ1-2
CATSDSGAGAHGYTF
TGTGCCACCAGTGATTCCGGGGCAGGGGCCCATGGCTACACCTTC
>.|many|TRBV27|TRBJ1-1
CASSLAAALGTEAFF
TGTGCCAGCAGTTTAGCGGCGGCCTTAGGCACTGAAGCTTTCTTT
>.|.|TRBV29-1|TRBJ2-5
CSVVASAQETQYF
TGCAGCGTTGTGGCTAGCGCCCAAGAGACCCAGTACTTC
>TRBD1|many|TRBV5-1|TRBJ2-7
CASSLGGQRYEQYF
TGCGCCAGCAGCTTGGGGGGACAGCGCTACGAGCAGTACTTC
>TRBD1|many|TRBV27|TRBJ2-1
CASKVGQSNNEQFF
TGTGCCAGCAAAGTGGGACAGAGCAACAATGAGCAGTTCTTC
>.|few|TRBV3-1|TRBJ2-7
CASSQEPGARGEQYF
TGTGCCAGCAGCCAAGAACCGGGGGCGAGGGGAGAGCAGTACTTC
>.|.|TRBV19|TRBJ1-5
CASSLRQEQHF
TGTGCCAGTAGTCTCCGACAGGAACAGCATTTT
>TRBD2|.|TRBV10-3|TRBJ2-7
CAIRGGDYEQYF
TGTGCCATCAGGGGAGGGGACTACGAGCAGTACTTC
>.|.|TRBV20-1|TRBJ1-4
CSATGATDEKLFF
TGCAGTGCCACAGGAGCAACTGATGAAAAACTGTTTTTT
>.|.|TRBV20-1|TRBJ1-1
CRIGQGTNTEAFF
TGCAGGATTGGGCAGGGCACGAACACTGAAGCTTTCTTT
>.|.|TRBV4-1|TRBJ1-5
CASSQGTLGVNQPQHF
TGCGCCAGCAGCCAAGGAACTTTGGGCGTCAATCAGCCCCAGCATTTT
>.|.|TRBV5-4|TRBJ2-1
CASSKGEIGVAEQFF
TGTGCCAGCAGCAAGGGGGAGATAGGGGTAGCTGAGCAGTTCTTC
>.|many|TRBV7-3|TRBJ2-5
CASSLTALETQYF
TGTGCCAGCAGCCTAACAGCGCTGGAGACCCAGTACTTC
>.|few|TRBV30|TRBJ1-6
CAGGRNNSPLHF
TGCGCCGGGGGGAGAAATAATTCACCCCTCCACTTT
>.|many|TRBV24-1|TRBJ1-2
CATSDFYGYTF
TGTGCCACCAGTGATTTTTATGGCTACACCTTC
>.|few|TRBV6-1|TRBJ2-5
CASRYTVYSQETQYF
TGTGCCAGCAGATATACCGTATACAGCCAAGAGACCCAGTACTTC
>TRBD2|few|TRBV5-1|TRBJ2-3
CASSLRGTRSTDTQYF
TGCGCCAGCAGCTTGAGAGGGACTAGGAGCACAGATACGCAGTATTTT
>.|many|TRBV7-9|TRBJ1-1
CASSWGVDTEAFF
TGTGCCAGCAGCTGGGGGGTCGACACTGAAGCTTTCTTT
>TRBD1|many|TRBV5-1|TRBJ2-3
CASSYDPRQGGADTQYF
TGCGCCAGCAGCTACGATCCGAGACAGGGGGGAGCAGATACGCAGTATTTT
>.|many|TRBV12-3/TRBV12-4|TRBJ2-5
CASSFHSQETQYF
TGTGCCAGCAGTTTTCACTCCCAAGAGACCCAGTACTTC
>.|.|TRBV6-1|TRBJ2-5
CATTHGPRETQYF
TGTGCCACCACACACGGCCCTCGAGAGACCCAGTACTTC
>.|.|TRBV5-1|TRBJ2-7
CASSPYDAGYEQYF
TGCGCCAGCAGCCCGTATGATGCGGGCTACGAGCAGTACTTC
>TRBD1|many|TRBV10-3|TRBJ1-3
CAIRKGPGQGYGNTIYF
TGTGCCATCAGAAAAGGACCGGGACAGGGGTACGGAAACACCATATATTTT
>TRBD2|.|TRBV20-1|TRBJ2-3
CSATQLAGELNTQYF
TGCAGTGCTACCCAACTAGCGGGAGAACTAAATACGCAGTATTTT
>TRBD2|many|TRBV20-1|TRBJ2-3
CSAREAAGVADTQYF
TGCAGTGCTAGAGAGGCGGCGGGAGTGGCAGATACGCAGTATTTT
>.|.|TRBV27|TRBJ2-1
CASSLIGDNEQFF
TGTGCCAGCAGTTTGATAGGGGACAATGAGCAGTTCTTC
>TRBD1|many|TRBV27|TRBJ2-7
CASSLGPGTGVHEQYF
TGTGCCAGCAGTTTAGGACCCGGGACAGGGGTCCACGAGCAGTACTTC
>.|.|TRBV4-3|TRBJ2-1
CASSQERRAAYNEQFF
TGCGCCAGCAGCCAAGAAAGACGGGCCGCCTACAATGAGCAGTTCTTC
>.|.|TRBV28|TRBJ2-7
CASSSDIPYGQYF
TGTGCCAGCAGTTCCGATATCCCCTACGGGCAGTACTTC
>.|.|TRBV2|TRBJ1-1
CASSMTVGRSTEAFF
TGTGCCAGCAGCATGACAGTGGGGAGATCGACTGAAGCTTTCTTT
>.|few|TRBV5-1|TRBJ1-2
CASSLAPKAHFFRGGYTF
TGCGCCAGCAGCTTGGCCCCCAAGGCACATTTCTTCAGAGGGGGCTACACCTTC